The 14 T cell receptor beta chains below come from one sample, sequenced in a study of T cell changes during pregnancy in multiple sclerosis. Clones were read by immunoSEQ multiplex PCR, and TCRdb kept only the in-frame ones, dropping some. The sample shows 73,000 or so clones, around 90% of them seen only once. This specimen was peripheral blood, taken after pregnancy. The receptor set was obtained from a female donor in good health, enrolled as a control in a pregnancy study.

This rearrangement joins TRBV5-4 to TRBJ1-2; D possibly corresponds to TRBD1 (5 bases). This CDR3 is built from 13 residues. With 1 base removed from V and 8 bases from J, the gap between germline ends came to 12 bases. CDR1 is SGHNT and CDR2 is YYREEE in the germline V gene (reference sequence). CDR3 coding DNA: TGTGCCAGCAGCTTGAACGGGGGACGAGGCTACACCTTC. Translated: CASSLNGGRGYTF. Based on the CDR3 plus reference TRBV5-4 and TRBJ1-2, the full variable domain is ETGVTQSPTHLIKTRGQQVTLRCSSQSGHNTVSWYQQALGQGPQFIFQYYREEENGRGNFPPRFSGLQFPNYSSELNVNALELDDSALYLCASSLNGGRGYTFGSGTRLTVV.

V is TRBV5-1 and J is TRBJ2-5; D not resolved. The V gene lost 4 bases and the J gene lost 3 bases, with 10 bases spanning the gap. The CDR3 runs 13 residues. Germline V CDR1 and CDR2: SGHRS, YFSETQ. The CDR3 DNA reads TGCGCCAGCAGCGCGCTATATAAAGAGACCCAGTACTTC. Amino acids: CASSALYKETQYF. The variable domain in full, with the rest retrieved from reference TRBV5-1 and TRBJ2-5, is KAGVTQTPRYLIKTRGQQVTLSCSPISGHRSVSWYQQTPGQGLQFLFEYFSETQRNKGNFPGRFSGRQFSNSRSEMNVSTLELGDSALYLCASSALYKETQYFGPGTRLLVL.

V gene TRBV5-6 combines with J gene TRBJ1-5, with D maybe TRBD1 (6 bases). Germline assignment: CDR1 SGHDT and CDR2 YYEEEE. V was trimmed by 2 bases and J by 5 bases, leaving 17 bases between them. This CDR3 comprises 16 residues. As DNA, the CDR3 is TGTGCCAGCAGCTTAGCTGGGGGCAATTACTATCAGCCCCAGCATTTT. Its translation: CASSLAGGNYYQPQHF.

This clone was seen just once. This chain uses TRBV7-9 with TRBJ1-2, with a tentative D call TRBD1 (5 bases). V was clipped by 2 bases and J by 7 bases, with 14 bases between them. The CDR3 totals 14 residues. Germline assignment: CDR1 SEHNR and CDR2 FQNEAQ (reference sequence). The CDR3: CASSLSVGVVGYTF. The CDR3 DNA follows: TGTGCCAGCAGCTTATCGGTAGGGGTGGTTGGCTACACCTTC.

DNA for the CDR3: TGTGCCAGCAGTTACGGGACAGCCGGGGCGAGGACTGAAGCTTTCTTT. Residues: CASSYGTAGARTEAFF. This chain uses TRBV6-5 with TRBJ1-1; 7 positions match TRBD1. The length of the CDR3 is 16 residues. Trimming cost V 2 bases and J 5 bases; bases outside gene matches: 11. In germline, CDR1 is MNHEY, CDR2 SVGAGI.

The gene calls are TRBV7-8 and TRBJ2-1, with TRBD2 as a possible D gene (6 bases). The germline gives CDR1 SGHVS, CDR2 FQNEAQ. CDR3 length: 13 amino acids. V lost 9 bases, J lost 3 bases, and 12 bases lay in between. In DNA, the CDR3 is TGTGCCAGTTCGGGACTCAACTACAATGAGCAGTTCTTC. It codes for CASSGLNYNEQFF.

The gene calls are TRBV10-3 and TRBJ1-5; D is uncertain. Trimming shortened V by 7 bases and J by 4 bases, and 11 bases separated the two germline ends. The CDR3 runs 13 residues. Germline assignment: CDR1 ENHRY and CDR2 SYGVKD. DNA of the CDR3: TGTGCCATCATGAAGGGAGATAATCAGCCCCAGCATTTT. The encoded protein is CAIMKGDNQPQHF.

This chain uses TRBV7-8 with TRBJ1-5, with D unclear. The CDR3 spans 14 residues. Trimming removed 3 bases from V and 4 bases from J, with 10 bases in between. In germline, CDR1 is SGHVS, CDR2 FQNEAQ. The CDR3 here is CASSFGLINQPQHF. CDR3 sequence (DNA): TGTGCCAGCAGCTTCGGACTGATTAATCAGCCCCAGCATTTT.

The J gene is TRBJ1-5, the V gene TRBV19; D is unclear. V lost 3 bases and J lost 0, with 9 bases in between. CDR1 and CDR2 (germline): LNHDA, SQIVND (reference sequence). The CDR3 loop spans 15 amino acids. For the CDR3, the DNA is TGTGCCAGTAGTATTTCGGGGTTTAGCAATCAGCCCCAGCATTTT. It encodes CASSISGFSNQPQHF.

This clone was seen only once. This chain connects TRBV27 to TRBJ1-4; D is possibly TRBD1 (5 bases). The CDR3 is 16 residues long. Germline V lookup: CDR1 MNHEY, CDR2 SMNVEV (reference sequence). V lost 2 bases and J 2 bases, leaving 12 bases between the germline ends. CDR3 protein: CASSLKPGLTNEKLFF. The CDR3 DNA reads as TGTGCCAGCAGTTTAAAGCCAGGGTTGACTAATGAAAAACTGTTTTTT.

The chain recombines TRBV6-4 with TRBJ1-1; TRBD1 might be the D (5 bases). With 3 bases removed from V and 4 bases from J, the gap between germline ends came to 15 bases. Per germline, CDR1 MRHNA and CDR2 SNTAGT. The CDR3 has 15 amino acids. The CDR3 reads CASSEGNLGATEAFF. The CDR3, as DNA: TGTGCCAGCAGTGAGGGAAACCTTGGGGCCACTGAAGCTTTCTTT.

V usage is TRBV5-5 and J usage is TRBJ2-3, with 10 positions matching TRBD2. The ends lost 0 bases at V and 8 bases at J; junction bases unmatched: 12. From germline, CDR1 is SGHKS and CDR2 YYEKEE (reference sequence). This CDR3 comprises 17 residues. The CDR3 sequence is CASSLANPGLAFVTQYF. CDR3 DNA sequence: TGTGCCAGCAGCTTGGCGAACCCGGGACTAGCGTTTGTTACGCAGTATTTT.

The V and J genes are TRBV7-8 and TRBJ2-1; 7 nucleotides match TRBD2. Germline V gene sequence: CDR1 SGHVS, CDR2 FQNEAQ. With V trimmed by 6 bases and J by 0 bases, 8 bases remained unmatched. The CDR3 runs 16 residues. The CDR3 region has the DNA TGTGCCAGCAGGCCACAGCGGGGCGGCTCCTACAATGAGCAGTTCTTC. Amino acids: CASRPQRGGSYNEQFF. Based on the CDR3 plus reference TRBV7-8 and TRBJ2-1, the full variable domain is GAGVSQSPRYKVAKRGQDVALRCDPISGHVSLFWYQQALGQGPEFLTYFQNEAQLDKSGLPSDRFFAERPEGSVSTLKIQRTQQEDSAVYLCASRPQRGGSYNEQFFGPGTRLTVL.

The CDR3 sequence: CATSSVGGSFYGYTF. CDR3 nucleotide sequence: TGTGCCACCAGCAGCGTCGGGGGTAGTTTCTATGGCTACACCTTC. The rearrangement uses TRBV15 and TRBJ1-2, with D perhaps matching TRBD1 (5 bases). Trimming removed 3 bases from V and 4 bases from J, with 15 bases in between. This CDR3 is 15 amino acids long. Germline V gene data show CDR1 as LNHNV and CDR2 as YYDKDF (reference sequence).